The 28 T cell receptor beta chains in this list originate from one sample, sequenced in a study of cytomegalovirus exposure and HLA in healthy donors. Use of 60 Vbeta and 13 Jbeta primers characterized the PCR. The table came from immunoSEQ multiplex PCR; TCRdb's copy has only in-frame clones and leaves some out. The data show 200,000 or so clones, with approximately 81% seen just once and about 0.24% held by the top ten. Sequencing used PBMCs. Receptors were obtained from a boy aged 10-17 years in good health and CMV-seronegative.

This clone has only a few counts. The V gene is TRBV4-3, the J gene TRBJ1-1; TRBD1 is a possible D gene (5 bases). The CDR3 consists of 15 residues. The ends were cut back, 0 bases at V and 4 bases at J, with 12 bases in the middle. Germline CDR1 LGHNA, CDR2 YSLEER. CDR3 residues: CASSQEAGKGTEAFF. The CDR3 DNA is TGCGCCAGCAGCCAAGAGGCAGGGAAGGGCACTGAAGCTTTCTTT.

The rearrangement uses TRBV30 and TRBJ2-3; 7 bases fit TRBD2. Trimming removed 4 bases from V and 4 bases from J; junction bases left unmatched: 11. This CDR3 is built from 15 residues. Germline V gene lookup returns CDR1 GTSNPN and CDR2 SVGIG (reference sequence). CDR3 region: CAWTRLAAGADTQYF. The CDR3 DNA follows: TGTGCCTGGACCCGTCTAGCGGCGGGCGCAGATACGCAGTATTTT.

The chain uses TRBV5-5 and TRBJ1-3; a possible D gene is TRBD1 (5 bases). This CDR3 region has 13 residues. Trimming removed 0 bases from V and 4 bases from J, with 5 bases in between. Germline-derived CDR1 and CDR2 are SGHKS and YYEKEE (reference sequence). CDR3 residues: CASSLDRGNTIYF. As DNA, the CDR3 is TGTGCCAGCAGCTTGGACAGGGGAAACACCATATATTTT.

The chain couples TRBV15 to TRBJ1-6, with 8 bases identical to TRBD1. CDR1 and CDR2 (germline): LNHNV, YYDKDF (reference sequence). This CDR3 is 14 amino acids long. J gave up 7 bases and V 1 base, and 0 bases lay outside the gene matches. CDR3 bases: TGTGCCACCAGCAGAGGACAGGGGAATTCACCCCTCCACTTT. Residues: CATSRGQGNSPLHF.

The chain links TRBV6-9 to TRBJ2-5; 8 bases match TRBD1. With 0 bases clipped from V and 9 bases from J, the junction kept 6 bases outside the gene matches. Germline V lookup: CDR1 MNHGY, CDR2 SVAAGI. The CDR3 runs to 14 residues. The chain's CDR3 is CASSYSTGVEAQYF. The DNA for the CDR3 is TGTGCCAGCAGTTATTCGACAGGGGTGGAGGCCCAGTACTTC.

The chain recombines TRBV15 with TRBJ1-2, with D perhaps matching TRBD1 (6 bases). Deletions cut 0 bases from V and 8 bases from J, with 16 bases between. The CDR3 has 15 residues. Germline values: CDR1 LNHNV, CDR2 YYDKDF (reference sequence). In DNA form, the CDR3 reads TGTGCCACCAGCAGAGACCCCCGGACAGTCTGGGGCTACACCTTC. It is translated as CATSRDPRTVWGYTF.

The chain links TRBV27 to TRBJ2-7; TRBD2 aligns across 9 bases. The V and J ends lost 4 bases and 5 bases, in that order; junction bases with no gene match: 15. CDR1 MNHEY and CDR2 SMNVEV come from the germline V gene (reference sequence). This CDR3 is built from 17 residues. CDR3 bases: TGTGCCAGCAGTTCCCCCTCATTAGCGGGAGAAGACCACGAGCAGTACTTC. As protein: CASSSPSLAGEDHEQYF.

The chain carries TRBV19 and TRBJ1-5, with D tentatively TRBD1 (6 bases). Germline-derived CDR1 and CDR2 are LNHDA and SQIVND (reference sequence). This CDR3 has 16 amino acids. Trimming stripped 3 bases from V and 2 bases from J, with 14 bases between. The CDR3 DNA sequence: TGTGCCAGTAGTATTGCGGGAGGGGGGGGCAATCAGCCCCAGCATTTT. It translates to CASSIAGGGGNQPQHF.

CDR3 sequence reads: CASSEPVLSTYEQYF. The CDR3 coding sequence is TGTGCCAGCAGTGAACCGGTCCTGAGTACCTACGAGCAGTACTTC. The rearrangement uses TRBV6-1 and TRBJ2-7; no reliable D call. The CDR3 runs to 15 residues. In germline, CDR1 is MNHNS, CDR2 SASEGT. V was shortened by 2 bases and J by 2 bases, with 13 bases between the two germline ends.

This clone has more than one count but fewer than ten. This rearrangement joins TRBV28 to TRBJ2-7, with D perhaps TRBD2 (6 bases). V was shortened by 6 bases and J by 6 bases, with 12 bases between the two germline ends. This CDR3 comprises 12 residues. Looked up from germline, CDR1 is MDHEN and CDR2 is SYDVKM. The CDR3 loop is CASSPGLTEQYF. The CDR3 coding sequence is TGTGCCAGCAGCCCGGGACTTACCGAGCAGTACTTC.

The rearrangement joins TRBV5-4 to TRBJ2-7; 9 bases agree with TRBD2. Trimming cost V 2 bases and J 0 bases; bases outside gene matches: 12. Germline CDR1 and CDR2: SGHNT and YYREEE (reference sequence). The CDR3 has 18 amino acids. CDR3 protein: CASSFGLAGITSSYEQYF. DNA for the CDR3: TGTGCCAGCAGCTTCGGCCTAGCGGGGATAACTTCCTCCTACGAGCAGTACTTC.

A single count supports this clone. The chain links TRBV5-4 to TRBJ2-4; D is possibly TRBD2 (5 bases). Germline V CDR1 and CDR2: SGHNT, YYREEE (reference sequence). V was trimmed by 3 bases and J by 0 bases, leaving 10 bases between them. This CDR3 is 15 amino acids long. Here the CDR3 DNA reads TGTGCCAGCAGCTCGCCAGGACTAGCCAAAAACATTCAGTACTTC. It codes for CASSSPGLAKNIQYF.

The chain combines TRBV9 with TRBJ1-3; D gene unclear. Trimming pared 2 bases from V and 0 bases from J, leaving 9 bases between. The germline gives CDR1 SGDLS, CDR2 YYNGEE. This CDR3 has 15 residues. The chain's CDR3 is CASSVGLSSGNTIYF. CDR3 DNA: TGTGCCAGCAGCGTTGGCCTCAGCTCTGGAAACACCATATATTTT.

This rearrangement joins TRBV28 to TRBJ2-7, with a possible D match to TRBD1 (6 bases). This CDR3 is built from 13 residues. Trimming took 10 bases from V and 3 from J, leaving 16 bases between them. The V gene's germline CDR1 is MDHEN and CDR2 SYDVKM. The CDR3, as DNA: TGTGCCACCCGGACAGCCAAAGGCTACGAGCAGTACTTC. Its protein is CATRTAKGYEQYF. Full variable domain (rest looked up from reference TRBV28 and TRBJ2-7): DVKVTQSSRYLVKRTGEKVFLECVQDMDHENMFWYRQDPGLGLRLIYFSYDVKMKEKGDIPEGYSVSREKKERFSLILESASTNQTSMYLCATRTAKGYEQYFGPGTRLTVT.

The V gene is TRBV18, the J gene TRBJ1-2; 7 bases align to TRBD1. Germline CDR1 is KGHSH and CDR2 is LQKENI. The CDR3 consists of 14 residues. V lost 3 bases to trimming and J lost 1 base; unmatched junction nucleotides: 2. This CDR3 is CASSPDRSNYGYTF. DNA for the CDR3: TGTGCCAGCTCACCGGACAGGAGTAACTATGGCTACACCTTC.

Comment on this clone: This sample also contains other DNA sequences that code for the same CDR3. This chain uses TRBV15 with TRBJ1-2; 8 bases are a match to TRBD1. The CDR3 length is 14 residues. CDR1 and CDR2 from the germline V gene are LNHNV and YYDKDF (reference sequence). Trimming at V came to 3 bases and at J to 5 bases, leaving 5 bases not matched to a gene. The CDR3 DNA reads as TGTGCCACCAGCAGGGGACAGGCTATATATGGCTACACCTTC. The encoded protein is CATSRGQAIYGYTF.

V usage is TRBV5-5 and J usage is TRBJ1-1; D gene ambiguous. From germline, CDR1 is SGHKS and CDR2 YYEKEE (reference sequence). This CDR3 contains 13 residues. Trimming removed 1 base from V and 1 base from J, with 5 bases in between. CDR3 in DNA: TGTGCCAGCAGCTTGAGAGCGAACACTGAAGCTTTCTTT. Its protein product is CASSLRANTEAFF.

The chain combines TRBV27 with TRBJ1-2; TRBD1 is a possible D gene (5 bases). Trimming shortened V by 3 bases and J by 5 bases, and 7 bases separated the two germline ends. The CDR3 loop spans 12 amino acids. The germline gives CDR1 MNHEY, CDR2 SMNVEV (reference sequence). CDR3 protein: CASSLSGYGYTF. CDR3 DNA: TGTGCCAGCAGTTTGTCAGGGTATGGCTACACCTTC.

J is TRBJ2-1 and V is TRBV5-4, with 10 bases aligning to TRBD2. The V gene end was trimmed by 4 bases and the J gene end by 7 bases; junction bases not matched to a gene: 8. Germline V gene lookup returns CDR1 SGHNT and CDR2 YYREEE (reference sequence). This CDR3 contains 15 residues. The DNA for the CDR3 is TGTGCCAGCAGCCCCCTAGCGGGAGTTGGAAATGAGCAGTTCTTC. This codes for CASSPLAGVGNEQFF.

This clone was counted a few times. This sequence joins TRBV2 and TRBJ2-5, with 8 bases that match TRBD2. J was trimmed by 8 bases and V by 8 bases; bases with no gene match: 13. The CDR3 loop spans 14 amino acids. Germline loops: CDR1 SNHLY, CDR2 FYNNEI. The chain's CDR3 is CASSVSVREVTQYF. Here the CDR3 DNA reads TGTGCCAGCTCGGTTTCGGTGCGGGAGGTAACCCAGTACTTC.

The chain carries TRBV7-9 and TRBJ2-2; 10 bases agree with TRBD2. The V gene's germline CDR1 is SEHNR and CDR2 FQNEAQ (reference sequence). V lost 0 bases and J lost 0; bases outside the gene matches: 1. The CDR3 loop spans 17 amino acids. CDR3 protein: CASSLALAGANTGELFF. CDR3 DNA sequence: TGTGCCAGCAGCTTAGCGCTAGCGGGAGCGAACACCGGGGAGCTGTTTTTT.

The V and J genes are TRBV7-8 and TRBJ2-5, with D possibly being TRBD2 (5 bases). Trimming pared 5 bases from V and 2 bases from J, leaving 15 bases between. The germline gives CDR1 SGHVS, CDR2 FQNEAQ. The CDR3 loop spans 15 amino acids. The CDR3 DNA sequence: TGTGCCAGCAGCCGCGGGTTGAGTCTACAAGAGACCCAGTACTTC. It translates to CASSRGLSLQETQYF.

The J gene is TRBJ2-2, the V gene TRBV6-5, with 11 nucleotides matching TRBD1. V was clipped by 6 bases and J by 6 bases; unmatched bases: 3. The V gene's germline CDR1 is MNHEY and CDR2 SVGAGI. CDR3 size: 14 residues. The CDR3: CASSLGQGAGELFF. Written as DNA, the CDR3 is TGTGCCAGCAGCCTGGGACAGGGGGCCGGGGAGCTGTTTTTT.

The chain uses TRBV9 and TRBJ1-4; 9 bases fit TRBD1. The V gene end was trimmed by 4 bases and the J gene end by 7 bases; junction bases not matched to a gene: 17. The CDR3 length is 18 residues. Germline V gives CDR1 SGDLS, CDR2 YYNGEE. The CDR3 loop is CASSPISGQGVKGEKLFF. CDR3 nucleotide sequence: TGTGCCAGCAGCCCTATTTCGGGACAGGGAGTAAAAGGTGAAAAACTGTTTTTT.

CDR3 nucleotide sequence: TGCGCCAGCAGCCTCCGACTAGCGGGAGACGAGCAGTACTTC. This codes for CASSLRLAGDEQYF. This rearrangement joins TRBV4-1 to TRBJ2-7; 12 positions agree with TRBD2. CDR3 length: 14 residues. Germline V lookup: CDR1 MGHRA, CDR2 YSYEKL. V shed 4 bases and J 5 bases; nucleotides not matched to a gene: 3.

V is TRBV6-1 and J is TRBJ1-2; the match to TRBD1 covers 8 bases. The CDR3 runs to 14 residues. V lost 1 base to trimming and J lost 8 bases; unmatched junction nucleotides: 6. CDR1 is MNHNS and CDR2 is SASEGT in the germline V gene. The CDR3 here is CASSEGDRYLGYTF. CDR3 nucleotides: TGTGCCAGCAGTGAAGGGGACAGGTACCTAGGCTACACCTTC.

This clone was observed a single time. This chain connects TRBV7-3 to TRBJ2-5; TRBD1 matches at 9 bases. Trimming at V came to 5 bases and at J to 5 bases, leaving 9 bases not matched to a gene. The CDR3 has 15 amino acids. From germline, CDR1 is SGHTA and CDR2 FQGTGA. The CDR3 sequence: CASSADRGRGETQYF. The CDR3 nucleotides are TGTGCCAGCAGCGCCGACAGGGGGAGGGGGGAGACCCAGTACTTC. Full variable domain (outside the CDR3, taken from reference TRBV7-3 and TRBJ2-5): GAGVSQTPSNKVTEKGKYVELRCDPISGHTALYWYRQSLGQGPEFLIYFQGTGAADDSGLPNDRFFAVRPEGSVSTLKIQRTERGDSAVYLCASSADRGRGETQYFGPGTRLLVL.

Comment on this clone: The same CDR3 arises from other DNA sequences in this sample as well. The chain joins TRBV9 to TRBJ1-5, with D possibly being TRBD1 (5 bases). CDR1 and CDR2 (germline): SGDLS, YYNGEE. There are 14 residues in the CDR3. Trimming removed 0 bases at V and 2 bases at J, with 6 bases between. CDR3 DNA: TGTGCCAGCAGCGTAGGGGGGGGCAATCAGCCCCAGCATTTT. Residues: CASSVGGGNQPQHF.